This T cell receptor beta chain was identified during a study of blood T cell repertoires in COVID-19. Living in 24 US areas, the participants were between roughly 18 and 95 years of age. Each participant's cohort was designated according to participant-reported clinical history. After removal of 2 bases from V and 4 bases from J, the junction contained 3 bases not matched to a gene. Germline loops: CDR1 SGHAT, CDR2 FQNNGV. The CDR3 length is 14 residues. Clones were read by immunoSEQ multiplex PCR, and TCRdb kept only the in-frame ones, dropping some. The sample records 180,000 or so clones, around 80% being singletons.

This sequence was found in a man in his fifties who had recovered from COVID-19. What was sequenced was PBMCs or T cells enriched from blood (not recorded which). The J gene is TRBJ1-1, the V gene TRBV11-2; 8 bases match TRBD1. The CDR3 sequence is CASSLQGAGTEAFF. For the CDR3, the DNA is TGTGCCAGCAGCTTACAGGGGGCTGGCACTGAAGCTTTCTTT.